The clone carrying this T cell receptor (beta chain) has a count of ten or more. The antigen is undetermined. These data come from a study of T cells after yellow fever vaccination. Study as a whole: Where fractions had low cell numbers, libraries were prepared from them with the SMART-Seq v4 Ultra Low Input RNA kit.

Making TCR cDNA involved 5'RACE template switching, which added UMIs and a universal primer site. TCRdb reprocessed the 5' RACE reads with MiXCR, giving one entry per CDR3 protein. The data show 310,000 or so distinct CDR3 sequences, more than 3% seen once. Study-wide results and caveats: Overall, a small share of clonotypes was seen in both CD4 and CD8 compartments.

CDR3 length equals 16 residues. V lost 3 bases and J lost 0, with 11 bases in between. This TCR was sampled from a young man who received the YFV17D yellow fever vaccine. The input for sequencing was PBMCs, taken on the day of the yellow fever booster vaccination. This rearrangement joins TRBV12-3 or TRBV12-4 to TRBJ2-2; tentatively, D is TRBD1 or TRBD2 (6 bases each). The CDR3 loop is CASSFGGGANTGELFF. The CDR3 nucleotides are TGTGCCAGCAGTTTCGGGGGCGGGGCGAACACCGGGGAGCTGTTTTTT.